Shown below are 7 T cell receptor beta chains from a single sample sequenced in a study of cytomegalovirus exposure and HLA in healthy donors (dated by TCRdb to about 2017). Library preparation was by the immunoSEQ multiplex PCR assay. A mixture of 60 forward primers for TCR Vbeta segments and 13 reverse primers for TCR Jbeta segments was used in the multiplex PCR. In its TCRdb copy, this immuneACCESS table keeps in-frame sequences only and misses some clones. Where compared with another copy, unresolved V genes explain less than half of these, and the others have no known cause. This sample has 210,000 or so clones in its table, and about 80% of those were observed once. Over 0.5% of the sample lies in the top ten. Sequenced: PBMCs. These receptor sequences come from a woman in her forties in good health and CMV-seronegative.

About this clone: The junction does not match germline at one end; this may be a read error. The CDR3 loop is CASSAEATPDTQYF. The CDR3 DNA is TGTGCTAGCAGCGCGGAAGCCACCCCAGATACGCAGTATTTT. The chain couples TRBV7-7 to TRBJ2-3; D call uncertain. Germline V gives CDR1 SSHAT, CDR2 FNYEAQ (reference sequence). This CDR3 region has 14 residues.

This clone was counted once. V and J are TRBV7-3 and TRBJ1-1; 7 nucleotides align to TRBD1. Germline CDR1 reads SGHTA; CDR2 reads FQGTGA. The CDR3 runs 18 residues. V lost 3 bases to trimming and J lost 1 base; unmatched junction nucleotides: 14. In nucleotides, the CDR3 is TGTGCCAGCAGCTTGGGGGCCCCACAGGGGTTAAGGAACACTGAAGCTTTCTTT. This sequence encodes CASSLGAPQGLRNTEAFF.

The chain links TRBV7-9 to TRBJ2-3; 9 bases agree with TRBD1. Germline trimming cut 4 bases from V and 5 bases from J; bases unmatched to any gene: 13. From germline, CDR1 is SEHNR and CDR2 FQNEAQ (reference sequence). The CDR3 is 17 amino acids. The CDR3 reads CASSSRGGQGVQDTQYF. The CDR3, as DNA: TGTGCCAGCAGCTCAAGAGGGGGACAGGGAGTACAAGATACGCAGTATTTT.

V gene TRBV6-1 combines with J gene TRBJ1-5, with TRBD1 matching over 7 bases. The junction had 6 bases not matched to a gene; V was cut back by 1 base and J by 6 bases. Germline-derived CDR1 and CDR2 are MNHNS and SASEGT. There are 15 residues in the CDR3. DNA for the CDR3: TGTGCCAGCAGTGAAGTGGGCTGGACAGGTCAGCCCCAGCATTTT. Protein: CASSEVGWTGQPQHF.

This clone has only one observation. As DNA, the CDR3 is TGTGCCAGCAGCTTGTCCGAGCGGGGCTGGGGATCAGCCAAAAACATTCAGTACTTC. Translation: CASSLSERGWGSAKNIQYF. The chain is built from TRBV11-1 and TRBJ2-4; 7 bases fit TRBD2. Germline assignment: CDR1 SGHAT and CDR2 FQDESV (reference sequence). This CDR3 has 19 residues. V lost 3 bases to trimming and J lost 0 bases; unmatched junction nucleotides: 14.

This sequence joins TRBV28 and TRBJ1-1, with D hard to call. The CDR3 totals 13 residues. Trimming left V 1 base short and J 8 bases short, with 11 bases between. Germline V CDR1 and CDR2: MDHEN, SYDVKM. The CDR3 loop reads CASSLFHYSEAFF. CDR3 coding DNA: TGTGCCAGCAGTTTATTCCACTACTCCGAAGCTTTCTTT.

In this sample, this clone turned up once. Germline is not matched at one junction end, which may reflect a read error. The chain uses TRBV13 and TRBJ2-5; perhaps TRBD2 as D (6 bases). This CDR3 has 17 residues. CDR1 and CDR2 from the germline V gene are PRHDT and FYEKMQ (reference sequence). The chain's CDR3 is CASGLGSLGLAQETQYF. CDR3 in DNA: TGTGCCAGCGGCTTAGGTAGCCTCGGGCTAGCGCAGGAGACCCAGTACTTC.